Sequencing of this T cell receptor (beta chain) was carried out in a study of CD8 T cells in ankylosing spondylitis. Via MiXCR, TCRdb re-called the 5' RACE reads, giving one row per CDR3 protein. The data contain about 96,000 distinct CDR3 sequences, about 8.8% of them seen just once; the ten biggest clones take up approximately 4.8%. This CDR3 is built from 12 residues. Trimming pared 3 bases from V and 7 bases from J, leaving 9 bases between. The rearrangement links TRBV12-3 or TRBV12-4 to TRBJ1-2; D remains unclear. This TCR came from a male donor with ankylosing spondylitis or in good health (not recorded which). Sequencing input: blood, either unsorted or a sorted T cell fraction (not recorded which). The CDR3 DNA follows: TGTGCCAGCAGTTTGGTGGACTCTGGCTACACCTTC. It translates to CASSLVDSGYTF.